Below are 19 T cell receptor beta chains sequenced from a single sample in a study of blood T cells in healthy people across ages. For the second PCR, which ran for about 6 to 12 cycles, a sample-barcoded 5' primer and a J-beta primer mix were used. From the 5' RACE reads, TCRdb called clonotypes with MiXCR, one entry per CDR3 protein. Altogether 1.5 million to 2 million distinct CDR3 sequences are present, about 35% being singletons, with the ten largest covering 11%. The sequenced sample consisted of blood. The receptors originated from a woman aged 30 to 39 in good health.

This clonotype was picked up many times. The chain uses TRBV20-1 and TRBJ2-5; no definite D call. The ends were cut back, 6 bases at V and 5 bases at J, with 10 bases in the middle. The germline CDR1 and CDR2 sequences are DFQATT and SNEGSKA (reference sequence). The CDR3 is made up of 11 amino acids. CDR3 amino acids: CSAVSMETQYF. The CDR3 DNA sequence: TGCAGTGCCGTTTCGATGGAGACCCAGTACTTC.

There are a few counts of this clonotype. The genes are TRBV6-5 and TRBJ1-1, with TRBD1 matching 7 bases. The junction had 13 bases not matched to a gene; V was cut back by 0 bases and J by 3 bases. Germline-derived CDR1 and CDR2 are MNHEY and SVGAGI. The CDR3 has 18 residues. CDR3 sequence: CASSYSGRRGGADTEAFF. CDR3 DNA: TGTGCCAGCAGTTACTCAGGCCGGAGAGGGGGCGCGGACACTGAAGCTTTCTTT.

Regarding this clonotype: This may come from a read error, since a much larger clone is one base off. The chain is built from TRBV6-6 and TRBJ2-1; possibly TRBD1 for D (6 bases). Germline CDR1 is MNHNY and CDR2 is SVGAGI (reference sequence). The CDR3 has 14 residues. CDR3 coding DNA: TGTGCCAGCAGTCGACAGGACTCCTACAATGAGCAGTGCTTC. Encoded protein: CASSRQDSYNEQCF.

This clonotype was observed a few times. The V call is TRBV29-1, the J call TRBJ2-7, with TRBD1 identical over 10 bases. CDR1 is SQVTM and CDR2 is ANQGSEA in the germline V gene. The CDR3 is 14 amino acids. Losses at the gene ends were 6 bases for V and 6 bases for J; bases not matched to a gene: 11. In DNA form, the CDR3 reads TGCAGCGTCCGAAATGACAGGGGGCGTAGCGAGCAGTACTTC. It translates to CSVRNDRGRSEQYF.

This clonotype was seen a few times. The chain links TRBV10-3 to TRBJ2-5; TRBD1 matches at 8 bases. Per the germline V gene, CDR1 is ENHRY and CDR2 is SYGVKD. The CDR3 totals 12 residues. Trimming cost V 6 bases and J 11 bases; bases outside gene matches: 8. CDR3 sequence reads: CAISDSDREQYF. The CDR3 DNA sequence: TGTGCCATCAGCGATTCGGACAGGGAGCAGTACTTC.

This clonotype was seen at least ten times. V usage is TRBV4-1 and J usage is TRBJ2-5, with 10 bases that match TRBD1. This CDR3 is 15 amino acids long. V dropped 3 bases and J dropped 3; count of bases not matched to a gene: 4. The V gene's germline CDR1 is MGHRA and CDR2 YSYEKL. CDR3 amino acids: CASSHSGTGEETQYF. The CDR3 nucleotides are TGCGCCAGCAGCCATTCCGGGACAGGGGAAGAGACCCAGTACTTC.

This clonotype turned up a few times. This chain connects TRBV6-1 to TRBJ1-5; 8 bases match TRBD1. This CDR3 is 16 amino acids long. V lost 6 bases, J lost 4 bases, and 11 bases stayed unmatched. CDR1 is MNHNS, CDR2 SASEGT, per germline. This CDR3 is CASSISTGQGNQPQHF. In DNA form, the CDR3 reads TGTGCCAGCAGCATATCTACCGGACAGGGAAATCAGCCCCAGCATTTT.

The rearrangement links TRBV19 to TRBJ1-2, with D possibly matching TRBD1 (6 bases). Trimming pared 8 bases from V and 4 bases from J, leaving 11 bases between. Looked up from germline, CDR1 is LNHDA and CDR2 is SQIVND (reference sequence). This CDR3 is 12 amino acids long. The CDR3 here is CASATGGYGYTF. In DNA, the CDR3 is TGTGCCAGTGCGACAGGAGGCTATGGCTACACCTTC.

The rearrangement links TRBV28 to TRBJ2-1; D may correspond to TRBD1 or TRBD2 (6 bases each). Trimming left V 1 base short and J 10 bases short, with 14 bases between. CDR3 length: 14 amino acids. Germline V gene sequence: CDR1 MDHEN, CDR2 SYDVKM. CDR3 DNA: TGTGCCAGCAGTTTATTTGGGGGGCTTGGGGAGCAGTTCTTC. This sequence encodes CASSLFGGLGEQFF.

This clonotype has more than one count but fewer than ten. V gene TRBV3-1 combines with J gene TRBJ2-7; D is uncertain. The CDR3 spans 15 residues. In germline, CDR1 is LGHDT, CDR2 YNNKEL (reference sequence). The V gene lost 4 bases and the J gene lost 1 base, with 14 bases spanning the gap. The CDR3 reads CASSRYEDGSYEQYF. CDR3 DNA sequence: TGTGCCAGCAGCCGGTATGAAGACGGATCCTACGAGCAGTACTTC.

The gene calls are TRBV20-1 and TRBJ2-5; D gene ambiguous. CDR3 length: 10 residues. V lost 3 bases and J lost 6, with 5 bases in between. Germline CDR1 and CDR2: DFQATT and SNEGSKA (reference sequence). In DNA, the CDR3 is TGCAGTGCTAGCCCCAAGACCCAGTACTTC. Amino acids: CSASPKTQYF.

The V gene is TRBV15, the J gene TRBJ2-5; the D gene could be TRBD1 or TRBD2 (6 bases each). This CDR3 region has 14 residues. V lost 1 base, J lost 5 bases, and 11 bases lay in between. Per germline, CDR1 LNHNV and CDR2 YYDKDF (reference sequence). The CDR3 nucleotides are TGTGCCACCAGCAGAGGGGGGGCCGCGGAGACCCAGTACTTC. Amino acids: CATSRGGAAETQYF.

This chain uses TRBV12-3 or TRBV12-4 with TRBJ1-1; D is ambiguous. V was clipped by 7 bases and J by 0 bases, with 15 bases between them. This CDR3 spans 15 amino acids. The CDR3 DNA reads as TGTGCCAGCAAGTCCGGGGTCGTCATGAACACTGAAGCTTTCTTT. Its protein product is CASKSGVVMNTEAFF.

The table lists this clonotype with a few counts. The chain joins TRBV5-1 to TRBJ2-5; 13 bases line up with TRBD2. In germline, CDR1 is SGHRS, CDR2 YFSETQ. With V trimmed by 0 bases and J by 5 bases, 4 bases remained unmatched. The CDR3 length is 16 residues. The DNA for the CDR3 is TGCGCCAGCAGCTTGGCCCAGGGACTAGCGGGGGAGACCCAGTACTTC. This translates into CASSLAQGLAGETQYF.

The rearrangement links TRBV7-9 to TRBJ2-5; D not resolved. The last part of the DNA fits TRBJ2-7 better; the J call may be wrong. The CDR3 contains 13 residues. Germline V gene lookup returns CDR1 SEHNR and CDR2 FQNEAQ (reference sequence). The CDR3 DNA sequence: TGTGCCAGCAGTTGGAGAGATCTCAACGAGCAGTACTTC. It is translated as CASSWRDLNEQYF.

This rearrangement joins TRBV20-1 to TRBJ2-1; possible D gene TRBD1, 5 bases. CDR1 and CDR2 from the germline V gene are DFQATT and SNEGSKA (reference sequence). V dropped 5 bases and J dropped 4 bases, with 15 bases sitting between them. This CDR3 spans 14 amino acids. CDR3 in amino acids: CSAPRGGMYNEQFF. CDR3 bases: TGCAGTGCTCCAAGGGGTGGAATGTACAATGAGCAGTTCTTC.

Only a few counts were recorded for this clonotype. The chain has TRBV20-1 and TRBJ2-1; D is ambiguous. Trimming took 3 bases from V and 12 from J, leaving 12 bases between them. The germline V gene encodes CDR1 DFQATT and CDR2 SNEGSKA (reference sequence). The CDR3 has 11 amino acids. The CDR3 protein is CSASDGVGQFF. CDR3 DNA: TGCAGTGCTAGTGACGGAGTGGGGCAGTTCTTC.

In DNA form, the CDR3 reads TGTGCCAGCAGGACTAGCGGAACCCCAGATACGCAGTATTTT. Protein: CASRTSGTPDTQYF. The gene calls are TRBV2 and TRBJ2-3; 9 nucleotides line up with TRBD2. The germline V gene encodes CDR1 SNHLY and CDR2 FYNNEI. The ends lost 6 bases at V and 4 bases at J; junction bases unmatched: 5. This CDR3 spans 14 amino acids.

J is TRBJ1-2 and V is TRBV11-2; D not resolved. CDR1 is SGHAT and CDR2 is FQNNGV in the germline V gene. The CDR3 has 14 residues. Trimming removed 1 base at V and 3 bases at J, with 9 bases between. The CDR3, as DNA: TGTGCCAGCAGCTTAGTTACGAGTGACTATGGCTACACCTTC. Residues: CASSLVTSDYGYTF. Variable domain in full (rest from reference TRBV11-2 and TRBJ1-2): EAGVAQSPRYKIIEKRQSVAFWCNPISGHATLYWYQQILGQGPKLLIQFQNNGVVDDSQLPKDRFSAERLKGVDSTLKIQPAKLEDSAVYLCASSLVTSDYGYTFGSGTRLTVV.